This entry is about one T cell receptor beta chain. This clone appeared a few times. Its antigen is still unknown. Base quality data are lacking; no much larger clone is found one base away. From its cysteine to its phenylalanine, the CDR3 spans 15 amino acids. The only DNA kept is the CDR3, 45 bases in frame from the first base. CDR1 and CDR2, per the germline V gene, are SGHRS and YFSETQ. The V end loses 0 bases and the J end loses 0 bases, and a stretch of 7 bases separates them. These data belong to a study of blood T cell repertoires in COVID-19 (dated by TCRdb to 2019 to 2021). At the level of the whole study: Samples covering the acute and convalescent phases of COVID-19 were provided by collaborators in the United States, Italy and Spain. The material from the prospective study consisted of cDNA or gDNA derived from T cells, B-cell-depleted T cells, or PBMCs. Subjects who had been exposed to COVID-19, were actively infected with it, or had recovered from it provided the deeply sampled blood TCRbeta repertoires that made up the dataset. The repertoires were released in a freely available public database meant as a resource for research on the immune response to SARS-CoV-2. Samples were obtained from the ongoing ImmuneRACE study (first 160 participants) and from over 1,000 subjects provided by 6 global collaborators. A de-identified subject ID, COVID-19 status, age in years and sex were almost always included in the sample metadata. HLA class I and class II types, where available, came from metadata supplied by the sample provider rather than from assay-based typing. Overall results and qualifications from the work: Clinical and demographic metadata were provided uncurated, with the amount varying by source and participant.

Whole blood was collected in K2EDTA tubes by collaborating institutions according to the institutions' own protocols. For TCRbeta analysis, collaborator samples were shipped as frozen whole blood, as isolated PBMCs, or as DNA extracted from either sample type. The immunoSEQ Assay, a bias-controlled multiplex PCR, was used to amplify TCRbeta CDR3 regions from genomic DNA. Regarding the original processing steps: Within the assay, amplification of reference gene primers was used to estimate how many nucleated cells each sample contained. To quantify the absolute abundance of each unique TCRbeta CDR3 rearrangement, sequence reads were collapsed and filtered. For each sample, productive Simpson clonality was calculated by taking the square root of Simpson's diversity index across productive rearrangements. In its TCRdb copy, this immuneACCESS table keeps in-frame sequences only and misses some clones. Where compared with another copy, unresolved V genes explain less than half of these, and the others have no known cause. V and J calls and clone size are as listed in that table; D and trimming were resolved from the DNA. The sample profile shows under 150,000 clones; approximately 80% of them were found once. Approximately 6.1% of the sample goes to the ten largest clones.

Sequenced input: peripheral blood. The rearranged chain carries TRBV5-1 and TRBJ1-5, with the D gene too uncertain to name. The TCR was taken from a human donor in a cohort sampled during active COVID-19. The CDR3 region reads CASSLAGDSNQPQHF. The bases read TGCGCCAGCAGCTTGGCCGGGGATAGCAATCAGCCCCAGCATTTT.